Included here is one T cell receptor beta chain sequence, with context. Its target antigen remains unknown. Per-nucleotide qualities are absent, and no much larger clonotype sits a single base away. The data originate from a study of CD8+ T cells in alopecia areata (dated by TCRdb to the late 2010s). A note on the overall study: Treated patients were enrolled in an open-label pilot trial of oral tofacitinib at 5 to 10 mg twice daily for moderate-to-severe alopecia areata. Patients stayed on tofacitinib for 6 to 18 months and then had 6 months of follow-up off drug so that delayed response and recurrence could be assessed. To study T cell clonal expansion in alopecia areata, the researchers applied high-throughput TCRbeta sequencing to both the C3H/HeJ mouse model and human patients. Scalp tissue and sorted CD4+ and CD8+ peripheral blood T cells from patchy and totalis/universalis alopecia areata patients and from healthy controls were covered by human TCRbeta sequencing. Biopsies were taken from tofacitinib-treated patients at baseline and at 4 and 24 weeks of treatment, and a later scalp biopsy was taken in several of the tofacitinib-treated patients. Scalp clonality was compared among normal scalp (n=4), patchy alopecia areata scalp (n=8), and alopecia totalis/universalis scalp (n=8). RNA came from the PAXgene miRNA kit for fixed scalp, the miRNeasy kit for PBMCs, and the RNeasy kit for mouse skin. TCRbeta CDR3 regions were amplified by immunoSEQ multiplex PCR using 35 Vbeta forward and 13 Jbeta reverse primers.

The sample's time point label, in plain terms: baseline before oral tofacitinib. From alopecia areata patients, peripheral blood was collected along with lesional scalp punch biopsies. PBMCs were separated by density centrifugation and stained for CD3, CD4 and CD8, after which CD4+ and CD8+ T cells were sorted on a FACSAria. Libraries were prepared through the immunoSEQ multiplex PCR assay. RNA was extracted from all samples and reverse transcribed into cDNA as template for TCR sequencing. SuperScript III was used for first-strand cDNA synthesis, primed with a 2:1 mix of oligo-dT and random hexamers. Amplification bias was assessed with a synthetic immune receptor repertoire, and residual bias was removed computationally. As for the authors' bioinformatics: Raw reads were preprocessed to remove errors, and CDR3 was defined according to IMGT conventions as the region from the conserved cysteine to phenylalanine. Clonality was computed by normalizing Shannon entropy by log2 of the number of productive unique TCRs and subtracting the result from 1. CD4 or CD8 identity of scalp clones was inferred by cross-referencing scalp TCRbeta sequences with sorted blood CD4 and CD8 repertoires. Held by TCRdb, this immuneACCESS table contains in-frame sequences only and omits some clones. Under half of the omission traces to an unresolved V gene where checked; the cause of the rest is unknown. V, J and clone size reflect that table, while D and trimming were determined from the DNA. Present in this sample are more than 200,000 clones, around two thirds of which were seen just once. The top ten hold around 1.2% of the sample.

Results the study describes overall, beyond this receptor: Shared TCR sequences between patients were less evident than in mice, which may be partly attributable to HLA diversity in the patient population. Compared with normal scalp, lesional scalp, particularly in alopecia totalis/universalis, had higher clonality and more expanded CD8+ clones, which suggests antigenic drive. Unlike mouse skin, which is dominated by gammadelta T cells, normal human skin has resident alphabeta T cells that are also sequenced, and this complicates analysis of the scalp TCR repertoire.

From the cysteine up to the phenylalanine, the CDR3 has a length of 15 residues. Only the CDR3 DNA stays, 45 bases, in frame from base 1. V is trimmed back by 8 bases and J by 2 bases, and the junction contains 12 bases that no gene match accounts for. Sequences GTSNPN (CDR1) and SVGIG (CDR2) are obtained from the germline V gene (reference sequence). This TCR derives from a human donor with alopecia areata. This sample comprised CD4+ T cells sorted from blood, obtained at week 0. The chain joins TRBV30 to TRBJ2-3, with 8 central nucleotides matching TRBD2. The CDR3 corresponds to CAMDFGGAFTDTQYF. The nucleotide sequence reads as follows: TGTGCCATGGACTTCGGGGGGGCCTTCACAGATACGCAGTATTTT.